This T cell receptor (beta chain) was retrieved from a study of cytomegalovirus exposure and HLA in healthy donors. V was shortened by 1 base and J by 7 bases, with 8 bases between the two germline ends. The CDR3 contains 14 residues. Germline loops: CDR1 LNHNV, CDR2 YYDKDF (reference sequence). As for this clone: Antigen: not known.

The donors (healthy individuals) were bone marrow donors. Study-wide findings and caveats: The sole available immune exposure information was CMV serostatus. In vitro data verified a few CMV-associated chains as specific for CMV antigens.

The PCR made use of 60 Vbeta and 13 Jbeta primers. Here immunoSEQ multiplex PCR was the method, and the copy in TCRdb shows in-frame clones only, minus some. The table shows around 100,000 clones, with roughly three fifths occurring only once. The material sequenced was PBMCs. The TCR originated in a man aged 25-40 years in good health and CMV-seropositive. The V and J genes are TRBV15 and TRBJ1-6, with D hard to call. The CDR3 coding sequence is TGTGCCACCAGCAGAGCTCTCTCCAATTCACCCCTCCACTTT. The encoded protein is CATSRALSNSPLHF.